Listed below are T cell receptor beta chains from one sample, sequenced in a study of T-cell reconstitution after alpha-beta-depleted transplantation in children. TCRdb called the PCR reads again in MiXCR, with one record for every CDR3 protein. The table records 780,000 or so distinct CDR3 sequences, around 15% of them present only once. The sample in question was PBMCs, mostly from graft donor cells, obtained 360 days after TCRalphabeta/CD19-depleted stem cell transplant. These TCRs come from a male patient under 18 who had a stem cell transplant for acute lymphoblastic leukemia, so the T cells may come from the graft donor. Each CDR3 is given with its conserved first and last residue. The D gene is left open where the match is weak. Size is stated for part of the rows, as once, few or many counts, or as a class when the clone is expanded.

clone size	D gene	V gene	J gene	CDR3 DNA	CDR3 protein
many	.	TRBV5-1	TRBJ2-1	TGCGCCAGCAGCTTGGATCAGGGACCCTACAATGAGCAGTTCTTC	CASSLDQGPYNEQFF
.	TRBD2	TRBV12-3/TRBV12-4	TRBJ2-1	TGTGCCAGCAGTTTCAACCTAGCGGGAGGAAATGAGCAGTTCTTC	CASSFNLAGGNEQFF
few	.	TRBV2	TRBJ2-1	TGTGCCAGCAGTGAATACAAAGTTAATGAGCAGTTCTTC	CASSEYKVNEQFF
.	.	TRBV6-1	TRBJ1-5	TGTGCCAGCAGTCGGGGGGGGGCCTCCAATCAGCCCCAGCATTTT	CASSRGGASNQPQHF
few	.	TRBV4-1	TRBJ2-7	TGCGCCAGCAGCCAAGAGCCGGAGCGGTTCAAGGGGGAGCAGTACTTC	CASSQEPERFKGEQYF
few	TRBD1	TRBV12-3/TRBV12-4	TRBJ1-5	TGTGCCAGCAGTCCCGGGACAGGGATTCAGCCCCAGCATTTT	CASSPGTGIQPQHF
.	.	TRBV11-2	TRBJ2-7	TGTGCCAGCAGCTTCTTTCTGGGACAAACTTCCTACGAGCAGTACTTC	CASSFFLGQTSYEQYF
few	TRBD2	TRBV24-1	TRBJ2-3	TGTGCCACCAGTGATTTTCTGGGGACTAGAGGCACAGATACGCAGTATTTT	CATSDFLGTRGTDTQYF
few	.	TRBV6-5	TRBJ2-5	TGTGCCAGCAGTTCACTACCCTACGTCGTAGAGACCCAGTACTTC	CASSSLPYVVETQYF
.	.	TRBV12-3/TRBV12-4	TRBJ2-5	TGTGCCAGCAGTTCCCGCCAGGGCGCAGAGACCCAGTACTTC	CASSSRQGAETQYF
few	.	TRBV20-1	TRBJ2-5	TGCAGTGCTACCGGACCCTGGGAGGAGACCCAGTACTTC	CSATGPWEETQYF
.	TRBD1	TRBV25-1	TRBJ1-6	TGTGCCAGCAGTGACGCCGGGACAGGGGGCGCAAATTCACCCCTCCACTTT	CASSDAGTGGANSPLHF
many	TRBD1	TRBV20-1	TRBJ1-4	TGCAGTGCAACCACAGGGGGCAAACTGTTTTTT	CSATTGGKLFF
.	TRBD2	TRBV10-3	TRBJ2-7	TGTGCCATCTCCGGGGGAGGGACCGGGACCTACGAGCAGTACTTC	CAISGGGTGTYEQYF
few	TRBD2	TRBV12-3/TRBV12-4	TRBJ2-2	TGTGCCAGCAGTCCGGGAGGGCCCCACACCGGGGAGCTGTTTTTT	CASSPGGPHTGELFF
.	.	TRBV28	TRBJ1-1	TGTGCCAGCAGTTCAACGGTGAGGAACACTGAAGCTTTCTTT	CASSSTVRNTEAFF
.	TRBD1	TRBV12-3/TRBV12-4	TRBJ1-1	TGTGCCAGCAGTTTATATCAGGGGGCCCTAACTCTCCTCACTGAAGCTTTCTTT	CASSLYQGALTLLTEAFF
.	.	TRBV2	TRBJ2-3	TGTGCCAGCAATGGGTGGGCCGACGAAGAGGATACGCAGTATTTT	CASNGWADEEDTQYF
few	.	TRBV9	TRBJ2-5	TGTGCCAGCAGCGTAGAGGGACCCCAAGAGACCCAGTACTTC	CASSVEGPQETQYF
many	.	TRBV30	TRBJ2-2	TGTGCCTGGAGCGATCCCGGGGAGCTGTTTTTT	CAWSDPGELFF
.	.	TRBV4-1	TRBJ2-3	TGCGCCAGCAGCCAAGATCGGAGCACAGATACGCAGTATTTT	CASSQDRSTDTQYF
.	.	TRBV29-1	TRBJ2-7	TGCAGCGTTCAGCAGCCCACCTCCGAGCAGTACTTC	CSVQQPTSEQYF
few	TRBD2	TRBV12-3/TRBV12-4	TRBJ2-1	TGTGCCAGCAGCCGTCCAACTAGCGGAGATAACAATGAGCAGTTCTTC	CASSRPTSGDNNEQFF
many	.	TRBV7-6	TRBJ2-1	TGTGCCAGCAGCCAAATCCTAACCAATGAGCAGTTCTTC	CASSQILTNEQFF
.	.	TRBV7-2	TRBJ1-2	TGTGCCAGCAGCTATTGGACACGGAACTATGGCTACACCTTC	CASSYWTRNYGYTF
few	TRBD1	TRBV5-4	TRBJ1-2	TGTGCCAGCAGCCCTTACAACCAGGGGGGAATAAGAAGCTACACCTTC	CASSPYNQGGIRSYTF
.	.	TRBV3-1	TRBJ2-1	TGTGCCAGCAGCCATCGCCTAGGTGGGCTAGCGTCGAATGAGCAGTTCTTC	CASSHRLGGLASNEQFF
few	.	TRBV7-9	TRBJ2-5	TGTGCCAGCAGCCGACAGGACCAAGAGACCCAGTACTTC	CASSRQDQETQYF
.	TRBD2	TRBV29-1	TRBJ2-7	TGCAGCGTTGACGGGGGGGTGTCCTACGAGCAGTACTTC	CSVDGGVSYEQYF
few	TRBD1	TRBV11-2	TRBJ1-1	TGTGCCAGCAGCTCTGTACAGGGGAGGCACACTGAAGCTTTCTTT	CASSSVQGRHTEAFF
.	.	TRBV12-5	TRBJ2-7	TGTGCTAGTGGTGTGACAGTTTCCTACGAGCAGTACTTC	CASGVTVSYEQYF
.	TRBD2	TRBV5-1	TRBJ2-7	TGCGCCAGCAGCTCCGACACGGGACTAGCGGGACACGAGCAGTACTTC	CASSSDTGLAGHEQYF
.	TRBD1	TRBV12-5	TRBJ2-7	TGTGCTAGTGGTTTAAGTCCGGACAGGTCGGGCGAGCAGTACTTC	CASGLSPDRSGEQYF
.	.	TRBV7-9	TRBJ2-7	TGTGCCAGCAGCTCCCGGACTATCCCAAACGAGCAGTACTTC	CASSSRTIPNEQYF
.	.	TRBV2	TRBJ2-4	TGTGCCAGCATGCACCTCGCCCTCCCCGCGAGTCAGTACTTC	CASMHLALPASQYF
few	TRBD2	TRBV9	TRBJ2-2	TGTGCCAGCAGCGTAGACCCTCGGGGCGGGAGTTGGTTCGGGGAGCTGTTTTTT	CASSVDPRGGSWFGELFF
few	TRBD2	TRBV20-1	TRBJ2-7	TGCAGTGCTAGAGATCGGGCTAGCGGGAGCATGGCGGCCGAGCAGTACTTC	CSARDRASGSMAAEQYF
.	TRBD1	TRBV19	TRBJ1-2	TGTGCCAGTAGTACTCCAGGGGGCGCCCACTATGGCTACACCTTC	CASSTPGGAHYGYTF
.	TRBD1	TRBV30	TRBJ1-5	TGTGCCTGGAGTCGGGACAGTAATCAGCCCCAGCATTTT	CAWSRDSNQPQHF
.	TRBD2	TRBV6-5	TRBJ2-7	TGTGCCAGCAGTTATGGGGGGAGCGGGAGGGGCGCCTACGAGCAGTACTTC	CASSYGGSGRGAYEQYF
.	.	TRBV5-1	TRBJ2-3	TGCGCCAGCAGCCGTCAAGGAGCGGCCAACACAGATACGCAGTATTTT	CASSRQGAANTDTQYF
.	.	TRBV11-1	TRBJ2-6	TGTGCCAGCAGCTTTATAACAGCTTTGCCCTCTGGGGCCAACGTCCTGACTTTC	CASSFITALPSGANVLTF
.	TRBD2	TRBV5-1	TRBJ2-7	TGCGCCAGCAGCTCCCTTAGCGGGTTTTCCTACGAGCAGTACTTC	CASSSLSGFSYEQYF
.	.	TRBV29-1	TRBJ1-1	TGCAGCGTTGATCTGTTTACGTACACTGAAGCTTTCTTT	CSVDLFTYTEAFF
.	.	TRBV2	TRBJ1-2	TGTGCCAGCAGTGCCCGGGTCCTGGTGGGCTATGGCTACACCTTC	CASSARVLVGYGYTF
.	.	TRBV7-8	TRBJ1-3	TGTGCCAGCAGCTTAATACGACAGGCCTCTGGAAACACCATATATTTT	CASSLIRQASGNTIYF
many	TRBD2	TRBV5-1	TRBJ2-5	TGCGCCAGCAGCACAATAGCGGGATCGCAGGAGACCCAGTACTTC	CASSTIAGSQETQYF
.	.	TRBV4-1	TRBJ1-5	TGCGCCAGCAGCCAAGGAGATGCGAGCGGTCAGCCCCAGCATTTT	CASSQGDASGQPQHF